Listed below are T cell receptor beta chains from one sample, sequenced in a study of cytomegalovirus exposure and HLA in healthy donors. Data came from immunoSEQ multiplex PCR; TCRdb stores just in-frame clones and leaves some out. The sample yields about 130,000 clones, 70% to 80% seen once. What was sequenced was PBMCs. Source of these receptors: a woman aged 55-69 years in good health and CMV-seronegative. Each CDR3 is given with its conserved first and last residue. The order of the fields is CDR3 protein, CDR3 DNA, J gene, D gene, clone size, V gene. The D gene is left open where the match is weak. The size entry is marked missing in some rows and otherwise reads once, few, many or a size class.

CDR3: CASSPGTSGGETQYF
DNA: TGCGCCAGCAGCCCCGGGACTAGCGGGGGGGAGACCCAGTACTTC
J: TRBJ2-5
D: TRBD2
size: NA
V: TRBV5-1

CDR3: CASSAPFDGGTSYNEQFF
DNA: TGTGCCAGCAGCGCCCCCTTCGACGGGGGAACCTCCTACAATGAGCAGTTCTTC
J: TRBJ2-1
D: NA
size: NA
V: TRBV9

CDR3: CAWTISGRPNEQFF
DNA: TGTGCCTGGACCATTAGCGGGAGGCCCAATGAGCAGTTCTTC
J: TRBJ2-1
D: TRBD2
size: NA
V: TRBV30

CDR3: CASSGQGYEQYF
DNA: TGCGCCAGCAGCGGACAGGGCTACGAGCAGTACTTC
J: TRBJ2-7
D: TRBD1
size: NA
V: TRBV10-2

CDR3: CAISEGLAGPFDEQYF
DNA: TGTGCCATCAGTGAGGGCCTAGCGGGCCCCTTCGACGAGCAGTACTTC
J: TRBJ2-7
D: TRBD2
size: NA
V: TRBV10-3

CDR3: CASSPTSGSGYNEQFF
DNA: TGTGCCAGCAGCCCCACTAGCGGGAGTGGGTACAATGAGCAGTTCTTC
J: TRBJ2-1
D: TRBD2
size: NA
V: TRBV7-3

CDR3: CASSSLREQYF
DNA: TGTGCCAGCAGCTCCCTACGCGAGCAGTACTTC
J: TRBJ2-7
D: NA
size: NA
V: TRBV7-8

CDR3: CASSPAGDNSPLHF
DNA: TGTGCCAGCAGCCCCGCCGGGGATAATTCACCCCTCCACTTT
J: TRBJ1-6
D: NA
size: NA
V: TRBV28

CDR3: CAKYPATSGGRNTGELFF
DNA: TGTGCCAAATACCCAGCCACTAGCGGGGGTAGGAACACCGGGGAGCTGTTTTTT
J: TRBJ2-2
D: TRBD2
size: NA
V: TRBV5-8

CDR3: CASSKGLAGDADTQYF
DNA: TGTGCCAGCAGCAAGGGACTAGCGGGAGACGCAGATACGCAGTATTTT
J: TRBJ2-3
D: TRBD2
size: NA
V: TRBV11-3

CDR3: CASSFGSGQETQYF
DNA: TGTGCCAGCAGTTTCGGAAGCGGTCAAGAGACCCAGTACTTC
J: TRBJ2-5
D: NA
size: NA
V: TRBV27

CDR3: CASSLGVGRSYNSPLHF
DNA: TGTGCCAGTAGCCTCGGAGTCGGGAGATCCTATAATTCACCCCTCCACTTT
J: TRBJ1-6
D: NA
size: NA
V: TRBV19

CDR3: CASRVPVSYEQYF
DNA: TGTGCCAGTAGGGTCCCAGTTTCCTACGAGCAGTACTTC
J: TRBJ2-7
D: NA
size: NA
V: TRBV19

CDR3: CASSLGAANQPQHF
DNA: TGTGCCAGCAGTCTGGGGGCAGCCAATCAGCCCCAGCATTTT
J: TRBJ1-5
D: NA
size: few
V: TRBV6-1

CDR3: CASSPGGDTGELFF
DNA: TGCGCCAGCAGCCCTGGGGGGGACACCGGGGAGCTGTTTTTT
J: TRBJ2-2
D: TRBD2
size: once
V: TRBV5-1

CDR3: CASSFGTLNTGELFF
DNA: TGTGCCAGCAGTTTTGGGACACTGAACACCGGGGAGCTGTTTTTT
J: TRBJ2-2
D: NA
size: NA
V: TRBV27

CDR3: CASSLRLAGGSTQYF
DNA: TGTGCCAGCAGCTTAAGACTAGCGGGGGGCAGTACGCAGTATTTT
J: TRBJ2-3
D: TRBD2
size: NA
V: TRBV7-3

CDR3: CASRVNTEAFF
DNA: TGTGCCAGCCGGGTGAACACTGAAGCTTTCTTT
J: TRBJ1-1
D: NA
size: NA
V: TRBV6-1

CDR3: CASSYRQVPYEQYF
DNA: TGTGCCAGCAGTTACAGACAGGTCCCCTACGAGCAGTACTTC
J: TRBJ2-7
D: NA
size: once
V: TRBV28

CDR3: CASSPGGVGETQYF
DNA: TGTGCCAGCAGCCCCGGGGGGGTGGGGGAGACCCAGTACTTC
J: TRBJ2-5
D: TRBD2
size: NA
V: TRBV7-3

CDR3: CASRVTGGDYGYTF
DNA: TGCGCCAGCAGGGTAACAGGGGGCGACTATGGCTACACCTTC
J: TRBJ1-2
D: TRBD1
size: NA
V: TRBV5-1

CDR3: CASQTANTEAFF
DNA: TGTGCCAGTCAGACAGCGAACACTGAAGCTTTCTTT
J: TRBJ1-1
D: NA
size: NA
V: TRBV19

CDR3: CASSTFTGISYQETQYF
DNA: TGTGCCAGTAGTACTTTCACAGGGATTTCCTACCAAGAGACCCAGTACTTC
J: TRBJ2-5
D: NA
size: few
V: TRBV19

CDR3: CASSDLRREDEKLFF
DNA: TGTGCCAGCAGTGACTTACGGAGGGAAGATGAAAAACTGTTTTTT
J: TRBJ1-4
D: NA
size: NA
V: TRBV6-4

CDR3: CASSKRGPEAFF
DNA: TGTGCCAGCAGTAAGCGGGGGCCTGAAGCTTTCTTT
J: TRBJ1-1
D: NA
size: NA
V: TRBV28

CDR3: CASSSGTSGNEQFF
DNA: TGTGCCAGCAGCTCCGGGACTAGTGGTAATGAGCAGTTCTTC
J: TRBJ2-1
D: TRBD2
size: NA
V: TRBV11-1

CDR3: CASSDRLQVKRSTDTQYF
DNA: TGTGCCAGCAGTGATCGTCTACAGGTCAAACGTAGCACAGATACGCAGTATTTT
J: TRBJ2-3
D: NA
size: once
V: TRBV6-1

CDR3: CASSLGAGPQPQHF
DNA: TGTGCCAGCAGTTTAGGGGCAGGGCCGCAGCCCCAGCATTTT
J: TRBJ1-5
D: NA
size: NA
V: TRBV28

CDR3: CASSSPNYGYTF
DNA: TGTGCCAGCAGCTCCCCTAACTATGGCTACACCTTC
J: TRBJ1-2
D: NA
size: NA
V: TRBV28

CDR3: CASSVGGNEQFF
DNA: TGTGCCAGCAGCGTAGGAGGCAATGAGCAGTTCTTC
J: TRBJ2-1
D: NA
size: NA
V: TRBV7-3

CDR3: CASSSMRTRQETQYF
DNA: TGTGCCAGCAGTTCGATGCGGACTAGACAAGAGACCCAGTACTTC
J: TRBJ2-5
D: TRBD2
size: NA
V: TRBV6-5

CDR3: CAWSSQTILYGYTF
DNA: TGTGCCTGGAGCTCACAGACTATCCTCTATGGCTACACCTTC
J: TRBJ1-2
D: NA
size: NA
V: TRBV30

CDR3: CASSLSGTGELFF
DNA: TGTGCCAGCAGCCTCTCGGGCACCGGGGAGCTGTTTTTT
J: TRBJ2-2
D: NA
size: NA
V: TRBV7-6

CDR3: CASSFVGGAEAFF
DNA: TGCGCCAGCAGCTTTGTTGGGGGCGCTGAAGCTTTCTTT
J: TRBJ1-1
D: NA
size: NA
V: TRBV5-1

CDR3: CASSPPGLRLYTEAFF
DNA: TGTGCCAGTAGTCCGCCGGGACTCAGGTTGTACACTGAAGCTTTCTTT
J: TRBJ1-1
D: NA
size: NA
V: TRBV19

CDR3: CASSVGRAGFSSGNTIYF
DNA: TGTGCCAGCAGCGTTGGGAGAGCGGGCTTCAGCTCTGGAAACACCATATATTTT
J: TRBJ1-3
D: NA
size: NA
V: TRBV5-6

CDR3: CASREDRAGNTIYF
DNA: TGTGCCAGCAGAGAGGACAGGGCTGGAAACACCATATATTTT
J: TRBJ1-3
D: TRBD1
size: NA
V: TRBV6-5

CDR3: CASSSDGQPYEQYF
DNA: TGTGCCAGCAGCTCGGATGGACAGCCCTACGAGCAGTACTTC
J: TRBJ2-7
D: NA
size: NA
V: TRBV5-6

CDR3: CASSLWAGSTNEKLFF
DNA: TGTGCCAGCAGTTTATGGGCGGGGTCAACTAATGAAAAACTGTTTTTT
J: TRBJ1-4
D: NA
size: NA
V: TRBV28

CDR3: CAWSPVGGTGELFF
DNA: TGTGCCTGGAGCCCCGTCGGGGGAACCGGGGAGCTGTTTTTT
J: TRBJ2-2
D: NA
size: NA
V: TRBV30

CDR3: CASSLGGLGTGGRNEQFF
DNA: TGCGCCAGCAGCTTGGGGGGCTTGGGGACAGGGGGTCGCAATGAGCAGTTCTTC
J: TRBJ2-1
D: TRBD1
size: NA
V: TRBV5-1

CDR3: CASSPLRQGGDSPLHF
DNA: TGTGCCAGCTCACCCTTACGACAGGGGGGGGATTCACCCCTCCACTTT
J: TRBJ1-6
D: TRBD1
size: few
V: TRBV18

CDR3: CAWSPGGPGLGGETQYF
DNA: TGTGCCTGGAGTCCGGGGGGGCCGGGACTAGGGGGGGAGACCCAGTACTTC
J: TRBJ2-5
D: TRBD2
size: NA
V: TRBV30

CDR3: CASSRDSRFPWF
DNA: TGTGCCAGCAGTCGGGACAGTAGGTTTCCTTGGTTT
J: TRBJ1-1
D: TRBD1
size: few
V: TRBV14

CDR3: CASRDLSGRANEQFF
DNA: TGTGCCAGCAGGGACCTTAGCGGGAGGGCCAATGAGCAGTTCTTC
J: TRBJ2-1
D: TRBD2
size: NA
V: TRBV6-5

CDR3: CASSLDGVSNQPQHF
DNA: TGCGCCAGCAGCTTGGACGGGGTAAGCAATCAGCCCCAGCATTTT
J: TRBJ1-5
D: NA
size: NA
V: TRBV5-1

CDR3: CATSAGSYNEQFF
DNA: TGTGCCACATCGGCGGGCTCCTACAATGAGCAGTTCTTC
J: TRBJ2-1
D: NA
size: NA
V: TRBV19

CDR3: CAISESTETYGYTF
DNA: TGTGCCATCAGTGAGAGTACAGAAACCTATGGCTACACCTTC
J: TRBJ1-2
D: NA
size: NA
V: TRBV10-3

CDR3: CASSYTTGGYGYTF
DNA: TGTGCCAGCAGTTACACCACAGGGGGCTATGGCTACACCTTC
J: TRBJ1-2
D: TRBD1
size: NA
V: TRBV6-5

CDR3: CASSEVATGNQPQHF
DNA: TGTGCCAGCAGTGAAGTCGCGACAGGGAATCAGCCCCAGCATTTT
J: TRBJ1-5
D: TRBD1
size: once
V: TRBV6-1

CDR3: CASSDRTGQYNEQFF
DNA: TGTGCCAGCAGTGATCGGACAGGGCAGTACAATGAGCAGTTCTTC
J: TRBJ2-1
D: TRBD1
size: NA
V: TRBV2

CDR3: CASSFRTGPRETQYF
DNA: TGTGCCAGCAGTTTCCGGACAGGGCCAAGAGAGACCCAGTACTTC
J: TRBJ2-5
D: TRBD1
size: NA
V: TRBV27

CDR3: CASSSGQSGNTIYF
DNA: TGCGCCAGCAGCTCGGGTCAATCTGGAAACACCATATATTTT
J: TRBJ1-3
D: NA
size: NA
V: TRBV5-1

CDR3: CASSPRGGYEQYF
DNA: TGTGCCAGCAGCCCCCGGGGGGGCTACGAGCAGTACTTC
J: TRBJ2-7
D: TRBD2
size: NA
V: TRBV11-3

CDR3: CASHGLSFADTQYF
DNA: TGTGCCAGCCACGGACTTTCGTTTGCGGATACGCAGTATTTT
J: TRBJ2-3
D: NA
size: NA
V: TRBV18

CDR3: CASSARQGPTEAFF
DNA: TGTGCCAGCAGCGCAAGACAGGGTCCCACTGAAGCTTTCTTT
J: TRBJ1-1
D: TRBD1
size: NA
V: TRBV9

CDR3: CASINLRGHPYEQYF
DNA: TGTGCCAGCATCAACCTCAGGGGGCACCCCTACGAGCAGTACTTC
J: TRBJ2-7
D: TRBD1
size: NA
V: TRBV28

CDR3: CASSLGLAGGPFADTQYF
DNA: TGTGCCAGCAGCCTGGGACTAGCGGGGGGGCCCTTCGCAGATACGCAGTATTTT
J: TRBJ2-3
D: TRBD2
size: few
V: TRBV2

CDR3: CASSPWDRGSYEQYF
DNA: TGTGCCAGCAGCCCCTGGGACAGGGGGTCCTACGAGCAGTACTTC
J: TRBJ2-7
D: TRBD1
size: once
V: TRBV9